These 8 T cell receptor beta chains were sequenced from one sample in a study of T cell repertoires in cytomegalovirus infection. TCRdb redid the calling of the reads with MiXCR, one entry per CDR3 protein. The data hold 250,000 to 300,000 distinct CDR3 sequences, with about 25% observed a single time. Sequencing input: PBMCs. Receptors originate from a human donor in good health (CMV status not recorded). Some clones in this sample may be carry-over from other donors' samples.

V is TRBV6-1 and J is TRBJ1-2; the match to TRBD1 covers 8 bases. CDR1 and CDR2 from the germline V gene are MNHNS and SASEGT. V lost 6 bases and J lost 4; bases outside the gene matches: 13. The CDR3 sequence is 16 residues long. This CDR3 is CASSNFQGAIGYGYTF. The CDR3 nucleotides read TGTGCCAGCAGCAACTTCCAGGGGGCGATCGGCTATGGCTACACCTTC.

The rearrangement links TRBV6-9 to TRBJ1-2; D gene ambiguous. The CDR3 length is 10 residues. V lost 1 base and J lost 7, with 1 base in between. Per germline, CDR1 MNHGY and CDR2 SVAAGI. DNA of the CDR3: TGTGCCAGCAGTTATTTTGGCTACACCTTC. This gives the protein CASSYFGYTF.

As concerns this clonotype: This clone may be a read error of a much larger clone one base away. This chain joins TRBV7-2 and TRBJ2-4; the D gene is possibly TRBD2 (5 bases). Germline assignment: CDR1 SGHTA and CDR2 FQGNSA. CDR3 length: 15 amino acids. The DNA for the CDR3 is TGTGCCAGCAGCTTGCAGAGCCTAGCCAACAACATTCAGTACTTC. Its protein product is CASSLQSLANNIQYF.

This clonotype was seen many times. The CDR3, as DNA: TGTGCCAGCAGCTTAGGGACTATTGACATTCAGTACTTC. Protein sequence: CASSLGTIDIQYF. The V and J genes are TRBV11-2 and TRBJ2-4; weak D call: TRBD2 (6 bases). Germline CDR1 SGHAT, CDR2 FQNNGV. V lost 1 base and J 8 bases, leaving 9 bases between the germline ends. The CDR3 totals 13 residues.

This clonotype was detected ten times or more. The rearrangement links TRBV7-6 to TRBJ2-1; 9 bases fit TRBD2. This CDR3 has 15 residues. The ends lost 5 bases at V and 4 bases at J; junction bases unmatched: 6. Germline CDR1 reads SGHVS; CDR2 reads FNYEAQ. DNA for the CDR3: TGTGCCAGCAGCCAGGGACTAGCTCGTTACAATGAGCAGTTCTTC. This encodes CASSQGLARYNEQFF.

This clonotype was recorded many times. The CDR3 DNA is TGTGCCAGCAGGACCCGCCTAGGGGGAGATACGCAGTATTTT. This codes for CASRTRLGGDTQYF. The chain joins TRBV7-8 to TRBJ2-3; weak D call: TRBD1 (6 bases). This CDR3 region has 14 residues. Per germline, CDR1 SGHVS and CDR2 FQNEAQ. V lost 6 bases to trimming and J lost 5 bases, with 15 bases between them.

This clonotype was recorded many times. The CDR3 loop reads CASSLVPSQGEQFF. In DNA form, the CDR3 reads TGTGCCAGCAGCTTAGTCCCTTCTCAGGGTGAGCAGTTCTTC. This chain connects TRBV7-2 to TRBJ2-1, with TRBD1 as a possible D gene (5 bases). Trimming pared 1 base from V and 9 bases from J, leaving 13 bases between. CDR3 size: 14 residues. The germline V gene has CDR1 SGHTA and CDR2 FQGNSA.

V gene TRBV30 combines with J gene TRBJ1-5; D might be TRBD1 (6 bases). V was pared by 0 bases and J by 11 bases, with 17 bases between. CDR1 is GTSNPN and CDR2 is SVGIG in the germline V gene (reference sequence). The CDR3 is made up of 14 amino acids. CDR3 loop: CAWSVSGARPTQHF. The CDR3 DNA reads TGTGCCTGGAGTGTATCGGGGGCCCGTCCTACCCAGCATTTT.